This TCR beta chain was identified during a study of blood T cell repertoires in COVID-19. Study-wide context: In each case, the material was cDNA or gDNA derived from T cells, B-cell-depleted T cells, or PBMCs.

Germline V lookup: CDR1 MNHNS, CDR2 SASEGT. Trimming removed 3 bases from V and 2 bases from J, with 2 bases in between. This CDR3 region has 11 residues. Followed over time, Seattle patients had been enrolled while infection was active. As processed by the authors: Nucleated cell number was recorded as an estimate derived from reference gene primer amplification. Generated by immunoSEQ multiplex PCR, the TCRdb table keeps only in-frame clones and is missing some. V and J calls and clone size are as listed in that table; D and trimming were resolved from the DNA. The data hold some 200,000 clones, with roughly 90% observed a single time.

The gene calls are TRBV6-1 and TRBJ2-7; D is uncertain. Sequenced sample: peripheral blood. The receptor comes from an older woman with COVID-19, enrolled during active disease. CDR3 protein: CASSDTYEQYF. The CDR3 coding sequence is TGTGCCAGCAGTGACACCTACGAGCAGTACTTC.